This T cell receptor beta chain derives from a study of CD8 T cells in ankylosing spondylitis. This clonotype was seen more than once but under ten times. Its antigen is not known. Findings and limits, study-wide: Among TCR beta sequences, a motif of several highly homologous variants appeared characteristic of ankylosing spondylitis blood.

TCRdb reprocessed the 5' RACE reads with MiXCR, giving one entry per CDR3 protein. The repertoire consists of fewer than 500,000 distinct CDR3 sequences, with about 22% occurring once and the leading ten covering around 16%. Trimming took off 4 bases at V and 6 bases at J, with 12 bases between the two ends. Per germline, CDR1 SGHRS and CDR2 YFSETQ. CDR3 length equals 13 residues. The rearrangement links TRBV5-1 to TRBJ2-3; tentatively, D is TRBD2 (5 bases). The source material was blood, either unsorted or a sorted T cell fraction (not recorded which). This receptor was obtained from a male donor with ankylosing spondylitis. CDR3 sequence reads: CASSGSGRDTQYF. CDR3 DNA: TGCGCCAGCAGCGGGAGCGGCAGGGATACGCAGTATTTT.